The 30 T cell receptor beta chains given below trace back to one sample, sequenced in a study of blood T cell repertoires in COVID-19. Generated by immunoSEQ multiplex PCR, the TCRdb table keeps only in-frame clones and is missing some. The table shows some 150,000 clones, with around 87% occurring only once. The sequencing sample was made of peripheral blood. These receptors were collected from a man aged 50 to 60 who had recovered from COVID-19.

The genes are TRBV6-5 and TRBJ1-1; 9 bases agree with TRBD1. This CDR3 is 15 amino acids long. Per germline, CDR1 MNHEY and CDR2 SVGAGI. V was clipped by 7 bases and J by 5 bases; unmatched bases: 11. CDR3 nucleotides: TGTGCCAGCACCAAAAGGGGACAGGGATGGACTGAAGCTTTCTTT. Protein sequence: CASTKRGQGWTEAFF.

The chain has TRBV2 and TRBJ1-3, with D hard to call. The CDR3 covers 14 residues. In germline, CDR1 is SNHLY, CDR2 FYNNEI. The V end was cut by 4 bases, the J end by 1 base, with 8 bases between. CDR3 bases: TGTGCCAGCAGTGCGGGTCTATCTGGAAACACCATATATTTT. Its protein product is CASSAGLSGNTIYF.

The chain uses TRBV4-2 and TRBJ2-7; tentatively, D is TRBD1 (6 bases). Germline V gene data show CDR1 as LGHNA and CDR2 as YNFKEQ. Deletions cut 1 base from V and 4 bases from J, with 8 bases between. The CDR3 is made up of 13 amino acids. CDR3 sequence reads: CASSQAQGYEQYF. The CDR3 bases are TGTGCCAGCAGCCAAGCTCAGGGGTACGAGCAGTACTTC.

This rearrangement joins TRBV29-1 to TRBJ1-1, with D uncertain. Trimming left V 3 bases short and J 4 bases short, with 9 bases between. The CDR3 sequence is 12 residues long. Germline values: CDR1 SQVTM, CDR2 ANQGSEA. CDR3 in amino acids: CSVEGVTTEAFF. The CDR3 nucleotides read TGCAGCGTTGAGGGAGTTACCACTGAAGCTTTCTTT.

The rearrangement uses TRBV6-2 or TRBV6-3 and TRBJ1-2; TRBD1 matches at 8 bases. The junction had 8 bases not matched to a gene; V was cut back by 5 bases and J by 0 bases. The germline CDR1 and CDR2 sequences are MNHEY and SVGEGT. CDR3 length: 16 amino acids. The CDR3 sequence: CASSNGQGLTNYGYTF. The CDR3 DNA is TGTGCCAGCAGTAACGGACAGGGATTAACTAACTATGGCTACACCTTC.

The chain couples TRBV6-5 to TRBJ1-5, with unresolved D. V lost 0 bases, J lost 2 bases, and 11 bases lay in between. Germline loops: CDR1 MNHEY, CDR2 SVGAGI. This CDR3 has 16 residues. The CDR3 bases are TGTGCCAGCAGTTACTCGAGGATTGAGGGCAATCAGCCCCAGCATTTT. This encodes CASSYSRIEGNQPQHF.

CDR3 loop: CASSGPGQGVYEQYF. CDR3 nucleotides: TGTGCCAGCAGCGGGCCGGGACAGGGAGTCTACGAGCAGTACTTC. The chain joins TRBV7-2 to TRBJ2-7, with 9 bases fitting TRBD1. V lost 5 bases to trimming and J lost 3 bases; unmatched junction nucleotides: 8. The CDR3 has 15 amino acids. Germline V gives CDR1 SGHTA, CDR2 FQGNSA.

This chain joins TRBV7-2 and TRBJ2-7; 9 positions match TRBD1. Trimming removed 4 bases from V and 4 bases from J; junction bases left unmatched: 8. Germline V gene sequence: CDR1 SGHTA, CDR2 FQGNSA. The CDR3 runs to 15 residues. The CDR3 is CASSSTPGQGYEQYF. The CDR3 nucleotides read TGTGCCAGCAGCTCGACGCCGGGACAGGGATACGAGCAGTACTTC.

The genes are TRBV7-2 and TRBJ1-2, with no clear D. This CDR3 has 14 residues. Germline-derived CDR1 and CDR2 are SGHTA and FQGNSA. The V gene lost 5 bases and the J gene lost 2 bases, with 12 bases spanning the gap. This CDR3 reads CASSINPENYGYTF. As DNA, the CDR3 is TGTGCCAGCAGCATTAACCCGGAGAACTATGGCTACACCTTC. The full variable domain, in which reference TRBV7-2 and TRBJ1-2 provide the parts outside the CDR3, is GAGVSQSPSNKVTEKGKDVELRCDPISGHTALYWYRQSLGQGLEFLIYFQGNSAPDKSGLPSDRFSAERTGGSVSTLTIQRTQQEDSAVYLCASSINPENYGYTFGSGTRLTVV.

This clone was found a few times. This chain links TRBV7-3 with TRBJ1-2; 8 bases fit TRBD1. Germline loops: CDR1 SGHTA, CDR2 FQGTGA. The J segment lost 8 bases and the V segment lost 5 bases, leaving 10 bases of the junction unmatched. The CDR3 extends over 14 amino acids. This CDR3 reads CASSLSGGSVGYTF. The DNA for the CDR3 is TGTGCCAGCAGCCTATCAGGGGGCTCAGTCGGCTACACCTTC.

The rearrangement uses TRBV13 and TRBJ1-1; D not resolved. Germline loops: CDR1 PRHDT, CDR2 FYEKMQ (reference sequence). There are 14 residues in the CDR3. Trimming took 0 bases from V and 5 from J, leaving 10 bases between them. CDR3 nucleotide sequence: TGTGCCAGCAGCTTAGGGCGAGGAGGTACTGAAGCTTTCTTT. Its translation: CASSLGRGGTEAFF.

This clone was seen only once. The chain joins TRBV11-3 to TRBJ1-1; 8 positions match TRBD1. Unmatched junction bases numbered 13, after V lost 6 bases and J lost 4 bases. The CDR3 extends over 16 amino acids. Germline assignment: CDR1 SGHNT and CDR2 YENEEA. CDR3 DNA sequence: TGTGCCAGCAGGGACGACAGGGGTCGATCCTTCACTGAAGCTTTCTTT. Amino acid sequence: CASRDDRGRSFTEAFF.

This clone appeared a single time. The chain has TRBV27 and TRBJ1-1, with TRBD1 identical over 7 bases. Trimming at V came to 1 base and at J to 4 bases, leaving 6 bases not matched to a gene. Germline CDR1 and CDR2: MNHEY and SMNVEV (reference sequence). The CDR3 has 15 residues. The CDR3 DNA is TGTGCCAGCAGTTTATTCCAGGGGGGAAGCACTGAAGCTTTCTTT. Translating gives CASSLFQGGSTEAFF.

V usage is TRBV9 and J usage is TRBJ2-5; D possibly corresponds to TRBD2 (7 bases). The ends were cut back, 3 bases at V and 10 bases at J, with 28 bases in the middle. The CDR3 loop spans 17 amino acids. From germline, CDR1 is SGDLS and CDR2 YYNGEE. Here the CDR3 reads CASSGSQEWGGPWNQYF. CDR3 coding DNA: TGTGCCAGCAGCGGTAGCCAGGAATGGGGGGGCCCCTGGAACCAGTACTTC.

The chain recombines TRBV7-2 with TRBJ2-1, with 11 bases matching TRBD2. V gave up 3 bases and J gave up 0 bases; unmatched junction bases: 4. CDR1 is SGHTA, CDR2 FQGNSA, per germline. This CDR3 region has 17 residues. The chain's CDR3 is CASSFSGGASSYNEQFF. In DNA, the CDR3 is TGTGCCAGCAGCTTTAGCGGGGGGGCAAGCTCCTACAATGAGCAGTTCTTC.

The rearrangement links TRBV6-5 to TRBJ1-1; 7 nucleotides line up with TRBD1. Germline V gives CDR1 MNHEY, CDR2 SVGAGI. This CDR3 is 15 amino acids long. Trimming took 6 bases from V and 1 from J; bases not matched to a gene: 8. The CDR3 DNA reads TGTGCCAGCAGATACATACAGGGGACGAACACTGAAGCTTTCTTT. Translating gives CASRYIQGTNTEAFF.

J is TRBJ1-1 and V is TRBV9; 7 bases fit TRBD1. The length of the CDR3 is 14 residues. Trimming at V came to 0 bases and at J to 5 bases, leaving 4 bases not matched to a gene. Germline V gives CDR1 SGDLS, CDR2 YYNGEE. The CDR3 nucleotides are TGTGCCAGCAGCGTAGTATCAGGGGGGACTGAAGCTTTCTTT. Translation: CASSVVSGGTEAFF.

In this sample, this clone turned up a few times. V is TRBV6-5 and J is TRBJ1-3, with D possibly matching TRBD1 (6 bases). V lost 7 bases to trimming and J lost 4 bases, with 14 bases between them. Per the germline V gene, CDR1 is MNHEY and CDR2 is SVGAGI. The CDR3 consists of 14 residues. The CDR3 loop reads CASKQGVVGNTIYF. CDR3 DNA: TGTGCCAGCAAACAGGGAGTTGTGGGAAACACCATATATTTT.

V usage is TRBV5-4 and J usage is TRBJ1-1; D is undetermined. Germline CDR1 is SGHNT and CDR2 is YYREEE (reference sequence). The CDR3 runs to 14 residues. Trimming stripped 1 base from V and 3 bases from J, with 10 bases between. The CDR3 loop reads CASSLRLRDTEAFF. In DNA, the CDR3 is TGTGCCAGCAGCTTGAGGCTCCGGGACACTGAAGCTTTCTTT.

The gene calls are TRBV9 and TRBJ2-3; D might be TRBD2 (5 bases). CDR1 and CDR2 from the germline V gene are SGDLS and YYNGEE. Trimming cost V 1 base and J 0 bases, with 9 bases left between them. The CDR3 runs to 15 residues. CDR3 sequence reads: CASSVLTGSTDTQYF. The CDR3 nucleotides are TGTGCCAGCAGCGTACTGACGGGGAGCACAGATACGCAGTATTTT.

The rearrangement links TRBV10-3 to TRBJ1-6, with a weak D call TRBD1 (6 bases). This CDR3 is built from 16 residues. Between the trimmed V and J ends, which lost 4 bases and 5 bases, there was a span of 15 bases. CDR1 is ENHRY and CDR2 is SYGVKD in the germline V gene. The DNA of the CDR3 is TGTGCCATCAGTGGGGGGTCAGGGGCCGATAATTCACCCCTCCACTTT. It encodes CAISGGSGADNSPLHF.

The chain carries TRBV4-3 and TRBJ1-4; 9 nucleotides align to TRBD1. This CDR3 spans 16 amino acids. V lost 0 bases to trimming and J lost 8 bases; unmatched junction nucleotides: 7. CDR1 and CDR2 from the germline V gene are LGHNA and YSLEER. The DNA of the CDR3 is TGCGCCAGCAGCCAAGATCCCCTGGGACAGGGCGAAAAACTGTTTTTT. It translates to CASSQDPLGQGEKLFF.

The rearrangement uses TRBV29-1 and TRBJ1-4; perhaps TRBD1 as D (5 bases). Germline CDR1 reads SQVTM; CDR2 reads ANQGSEA. The CDR3 extends over 16 amino acids. V gave up 5 bases and J gave up 4 bases, with 20 bases separating them. Here the CDR3 DNA reads TGCAGCGTTCCAGGGACCGGCGGGGTAAATAATGAAAAACTGTTTTTT. This codes for CSVPGTGGVNNEKLFF.

To note about this clone: Other DNA sequences in the sample encode the same CDR3. The chain joins TRBV2 to TRBJ1-5; D gene unclear. The CDR3 runs 14 residues. Germline V gives CDR1 SNHLY, CDR2 FYNNEI. V gave up 2 bases and J gave up 2 bases, with 7 bases separating them. This chain's CDR3 is CASSERTGNQPQHF. The CDR3 DNA reads TGTGCCAGCAGTGAAAGAACTGGCAATCAGCCCCAGCATTTT.

This chain connects TRBV5-1 to TRBJ1-4, with TRBD1 matching 8 bases. CDR3 length equals 14 residues. V trimming: 4 bases; J trimming: 8 bases; junction bases outside the gene matches: 7. Germline V gene sequence: CDR1 SGHRS, CDR2 YFSETQ. The CDR3 sequence: CASSIGQGWEKLFF. CDR3 bases: TGCGCCAGCAGCATAGGACAGGGTTGGGAAAAACTGTTTTTT.

The V call is TRBV4-1, the J call TRBJ1-5; perhaps TRBD1 as D (5 bases). CDR1 and CDR2 from the germline V gene are MGHRA and YSYEKL. The CDR3 loop spans 16 amino acids. Trimming left V 1 base short and J 0 bases short, with 10 bases between. In DNA form, the CDR3 reads TGCGCCAGCAGCCAAGGGGGCAGCAATAGCAATCAGCCCCAGCATTTT. Translating gives CASSQGGSNSNQPQHF.

CDR3 nucleotide sequence: TGCGCCAGCAGCTCGAGCCTAGGACAGGGGTCAAACACTGAAGCTTTCTTT. Translation: CASSSSLGQGSNTEAFF. This rearrangement joins TRBV5-1 to TRBJ1-1; 9 bases map to TRBD1. Germline V lookup: CDR1 SGHRS, CDR2 YFSETQ. The length of the CDR3 is 17 residues. Losses at the gene ends were 3 bases for V and 2 bases for J; bases not matched to a gene: 11.

The V gene is TRBV20-1, the J gene TRBJ2-7; TRBD1 aligns across 12 bases. Germline values: CDR1 DFQATT, CDR2 SNEGSKA (reference sequence). The CDR3 has 15 residues. Germline trimming cut 3 bases from V and 7 bases from J; bases unmatched to any gene: 10. The CDR3 loop reads CSASPWGQGAGEQYF. CDR3 DNA: TGCAGTGCTAGTCCCTGGGGACAGGGGGCGGGAGAGCAGTACTTC.

The CDR3 loop reads CASSTDLHTEAFF. Written as DNA, the CDR3 is TGTGCCAGCAGTACTGATTTGCACACTGAAGCTTTCTTT. The chain couples TRBV6-2 or TRBV6-3 to TRBJ1-1; D not certain. The CDR3 is 13 residues long. V gave up 5 bases and J gave up 3 bases, with 10 bases separating them. Germline assignment: CDR1 MNHEY and CDR2 SVGEGT.

The chain couples TRBV19 to TRBJ1-2; 9 bases align to TRBD1. Germline-derived CDR1 and CDR2 are LNHDA and SQIVND (reference sequence). This CDR3 is 14 amino acids long. The V segment lost 5 bases and the J segment 7 bases; nucleotides outside the gene matches: 8. DNA for the CDR3: TGTGCCAGTAGTGCCCGGGGACAGGGCTCTGGCTACACCTTC. Amino acid sequence: CASSARGQGSGYTF. Combining the CDR3 with reference TRBV19 and TRBJ1-2 gives the whole variable domain DGGITQSPKYLFRKEGQNVTLSCEQNLNHDAMYWYRQDPGQGLRLIYYSQIVNDFQKGDIAEGYSVSREKKESFPLTVTSAQKNPTAFYLCASSARGQGSGYTFGSGTRLTVV.